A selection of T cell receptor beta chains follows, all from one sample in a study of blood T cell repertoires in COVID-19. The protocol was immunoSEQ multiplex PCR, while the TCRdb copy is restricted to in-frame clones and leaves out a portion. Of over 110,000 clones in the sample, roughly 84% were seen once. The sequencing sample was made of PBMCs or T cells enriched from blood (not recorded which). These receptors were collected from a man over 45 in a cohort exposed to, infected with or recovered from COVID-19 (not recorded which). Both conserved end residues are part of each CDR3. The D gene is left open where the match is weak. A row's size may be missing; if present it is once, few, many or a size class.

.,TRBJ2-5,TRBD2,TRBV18,CASSTSGMQETQYF,TGTGCCAGCTCAACAAGCGGGATGCAAGAGACCCAGTACTTC
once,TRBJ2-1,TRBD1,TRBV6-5,CASSYSGTAYNEQFF,TGTGCCAGCAGTTACTCTGGGACAGCCTACAATGAGCAGTTCTTC
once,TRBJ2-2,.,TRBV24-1,CATSDLYGELFF,TGTGCCACCAGTGATTTGTACGGGGAGCTGTTTTTT
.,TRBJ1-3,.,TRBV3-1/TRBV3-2,CASSQNLVSSSGNTIYF,TGTGCCAGCAGCCAAAATCTGGTTTCGAGCTCTGGAAACACCATATATTTT
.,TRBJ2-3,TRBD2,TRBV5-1,CASSPGLGGDTQYF,TGCGCCAGCAGCCCGGGACTAGGAGGAGATACGCAGTATTTT
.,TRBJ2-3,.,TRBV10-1,CASRQRHDTQYF,TGCGCCAGCAGGCAGAGGCATGATACGCAGTATTTT
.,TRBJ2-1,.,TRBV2,CASIYGGEQFF,TGTGCCAGCATCTACGGAGGTGAGCAGTTCTTC
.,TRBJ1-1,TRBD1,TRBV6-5,CASSYQGQGRTEAFF,TGTGCCAGCAGTTACCAAGGACAGGGGAGAACTGAAGCTTTCTTT
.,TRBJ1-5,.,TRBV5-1,CASSPLAGGNQPQHF,TGCGCCAGCAGCCCCCTGGCAGGGGGCAATCAGCCCCAGCATTTT
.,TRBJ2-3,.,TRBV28,CASSQQGFYGDTQYF,TGTGCCAGCAGTCAACAGGGTTTTTATGGGGATACGCAGTATTTT
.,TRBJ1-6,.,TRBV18,CASSPAQGGSPLHF,TGTGCCAGCTCACCAGCACAGGGTGGTTCACCCCTCCACTTT
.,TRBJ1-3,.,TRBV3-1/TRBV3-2,CASMDTFSGNTIYF,TGTGCCAGCATGGACACTTTCTCTGGAAACACCATATATTTT
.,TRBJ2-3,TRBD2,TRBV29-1,CSVAAGEVWDTQYF,TGCAGCGTTGCGGCGGGAGAGGTGTGGGATACGCAGTATTTT
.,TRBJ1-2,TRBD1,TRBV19,CASSSSGTVYGYTF,TGTGCCAGTAGTTCCTCCGGGACAGTTTATGGCTACACCTTC
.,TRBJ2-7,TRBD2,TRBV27,CASRAAGVGGFTYEQYF,TGTGCCAGCAGAGCCGCGGGGGTGGGAGGGTTCACCTACGAGCAGTACTTC
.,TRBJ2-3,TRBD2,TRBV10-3,CAITPTSGGGDTQYF,TGTGCCATCACCCCGACTAGCGGAGGGGGAGATACGCAGTATTTT
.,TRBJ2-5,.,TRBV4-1,CASSQEGREQETQYF,TGCGCCAGCAGCCAAGAAGGCAGGGAACAAGAGACCCAGTACTTC
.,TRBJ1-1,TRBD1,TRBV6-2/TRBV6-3,CASSPDRGMLNTEAFF,TGTGCCAGCAGCCCGGACAGGGGCATGCTGAACACTGAAGCTTTCTTT
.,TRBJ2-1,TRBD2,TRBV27,CAEGLADLKQFF,TGTGCTGAGGGACTAGCGGACTTAAAGCAGTTCTTC
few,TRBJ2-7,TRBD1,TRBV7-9,CASSSGQGTYEQYF,TGTGCCAGCAGCTCCGGACAGGGGACGTACGAGCAGTACTTC
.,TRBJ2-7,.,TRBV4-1,CASSPSYEQYF,TGCGCCAGCAGCCCGTCCTACGAGCAGTACTTC
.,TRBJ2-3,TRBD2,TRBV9,CASSVGLAGVDTQYF,TGTGCCAGCAGCGTAGGACTAGCGGGGGTAGATACGCAGTATTTT
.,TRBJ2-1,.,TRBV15,CATSRLDNEQFF,TGTGCCACCAGCAGATTAGACAATGAGCAGTTCTTC
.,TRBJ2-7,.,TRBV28,CASSLSGTSTYEQYF,TGTGCCAGCAGCCTCTCCGGGACATCCACTTACGAGCAGTACTTC
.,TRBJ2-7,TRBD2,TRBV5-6,CASSLGLAGGREQYF,TGTGCCAGCAGCCTCGGACTAGCGGGGGGTAGGGAGCAGTACTTC
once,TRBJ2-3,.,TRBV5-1,CASSSVGGDTQYF,TGCGCCAGCAGCTCCGTTGGCGGAGATACGCAGTATTTT
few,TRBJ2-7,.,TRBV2,CASSPGGAGIYEQYF,TGTGCCAGCAGCCCCGGCGGGGCCGGGATTTACGAGCAGTACTTC
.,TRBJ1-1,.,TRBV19,CASSSLWAGNTEAFF,TGTGCCAGTAGTTCCCTTTGGGCGGGGAACACTGAAGCTTTCTTT